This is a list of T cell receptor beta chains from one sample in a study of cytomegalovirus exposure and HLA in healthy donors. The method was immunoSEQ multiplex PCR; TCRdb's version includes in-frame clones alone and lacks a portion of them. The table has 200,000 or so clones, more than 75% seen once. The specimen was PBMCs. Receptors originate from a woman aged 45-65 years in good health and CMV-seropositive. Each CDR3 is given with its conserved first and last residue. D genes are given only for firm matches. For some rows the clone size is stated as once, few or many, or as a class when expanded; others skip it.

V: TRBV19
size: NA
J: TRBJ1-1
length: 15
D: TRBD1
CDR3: CASSTRDRGIAEAFF
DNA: TGTGCCAGTAGTACCCGGGACAGGGGGATTGCTGAAGCTTTCTTT

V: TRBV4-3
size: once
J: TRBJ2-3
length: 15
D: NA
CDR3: CASSPGVGVTDTQYF
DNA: TGCGCCAGCAGCCCCGGGGTAGGCGTCACAGATACGCAGTATTTT

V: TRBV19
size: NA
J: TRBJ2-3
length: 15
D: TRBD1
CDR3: CASSRLGQGADTQYF
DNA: TGTGCCAGTAGTAGGTTGGGACAGGGGGCGGATACGCAGTATTTT

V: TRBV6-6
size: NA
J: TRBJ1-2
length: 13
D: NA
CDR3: CASSPGGLGGYTF
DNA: TGTGCCAGCAGTCCGGGAGGGCTGGGTGGCTACACCTTC

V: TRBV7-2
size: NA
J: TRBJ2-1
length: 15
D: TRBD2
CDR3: CASRDTAGAPVEQFF
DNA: TGTGCCAGCAGGGATACAGCGGGGGCTCCGGTTGAGCAGTTCTTC

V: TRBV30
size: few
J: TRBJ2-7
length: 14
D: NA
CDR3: CAWSVGGSSYEQYF
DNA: TGTGCCTGGAGTGTAGGTGGGAGCTCCTACGAGCAGTACTTC

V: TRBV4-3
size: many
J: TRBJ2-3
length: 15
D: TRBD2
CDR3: CASSQDAGGTDTQYF
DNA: TGCGCCAGCAGCCAAGATGCGGGGGGAACAGATACGCAGTATTTT

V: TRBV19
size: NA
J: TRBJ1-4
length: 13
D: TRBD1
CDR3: CASSQGAQEKLFF
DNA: TGTGCCAGTTCACAGGGGGCACAAGAAAAACTGTTTTTT

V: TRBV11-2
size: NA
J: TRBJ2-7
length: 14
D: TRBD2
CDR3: CASSSLAGTYEQYF
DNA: TGTGCCAGCAGTTCGCTAGCGGGGACCTACGAGCAGTACTTC

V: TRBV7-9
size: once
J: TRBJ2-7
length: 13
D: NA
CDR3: CASSLVAGDEQYF
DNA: TGTGCCAGCAGCTTAGTGGCCGGGGACGAGCAGTACTTC

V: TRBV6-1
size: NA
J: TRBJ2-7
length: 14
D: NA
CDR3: CASRRDSQGYEQYF
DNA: TGTGCCAGCAGGCGGGATTCTCAAGGATACGAGCAGTACTTC

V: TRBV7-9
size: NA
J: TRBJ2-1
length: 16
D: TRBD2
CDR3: CASSYRTSGSYNEQFF
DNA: TGTGCCAGCAGCTACCGGACTAGCGGGAGTTACAATGAGCAGTTCTTC

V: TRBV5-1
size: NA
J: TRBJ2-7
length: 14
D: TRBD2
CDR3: CASSFSSGSYEQYF
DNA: TGCGCCAGCAGCTTCTCTAGCGGGAGCTACGAGCAGTACTTC

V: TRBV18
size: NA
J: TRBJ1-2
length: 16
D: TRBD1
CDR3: CASSLPGTGHDYGYTF
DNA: TGTGCCAGCTCACTACCCGGGACAGGGCACGACTATGGCTACACCTTC

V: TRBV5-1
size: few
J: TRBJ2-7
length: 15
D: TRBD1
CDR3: CASSYSRDRGREQYF
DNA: TGCGCCAGCAGCTATTCCCGGGACAGGGGGCGGGAGCAGTACTTC

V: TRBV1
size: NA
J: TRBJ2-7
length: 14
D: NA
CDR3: CTSSQVLAGAKRYF
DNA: TGCACCAGCAGCCAAGTGTTAGCGGGGGCCAAACGGTACTTC

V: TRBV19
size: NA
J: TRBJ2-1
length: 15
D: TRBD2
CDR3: CASSPGLAGGIEQFF
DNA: TGTGCCAGTAGTCCGGGACTAGCGGGGGGGATTGAGCAGTTCTTC

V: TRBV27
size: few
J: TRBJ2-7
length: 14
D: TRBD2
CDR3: CASSRREGPYEQYF
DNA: TGTGCCAGCAGTAGGAGGGAGGGCCCCTACGAGCAGTACTTC

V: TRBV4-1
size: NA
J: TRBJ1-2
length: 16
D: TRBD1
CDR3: CASSQTQGATNYGYTF
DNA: TGCGCCAGCAGCCAAACACAGGGGGCTACTAACTATGGCTACACCTTC

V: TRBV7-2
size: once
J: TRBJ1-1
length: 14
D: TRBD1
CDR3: CASSFQGAGTEAFF
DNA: TGTGCCAGCAGCTTCCAGGGGGCCGGCACTGAAGCTTTCTTT

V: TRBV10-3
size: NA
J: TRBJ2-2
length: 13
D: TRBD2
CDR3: CAISGLVDGELFF
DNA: TGTGCCATCAGCGGACTAGTGGACGGGGAGCTGTTTTTT

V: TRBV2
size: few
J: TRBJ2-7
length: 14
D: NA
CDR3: CASSEDGGRHEQYF
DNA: TGTGCCAGCAGTGAAGACGGGGGGCGCCACGAGCAGTACTTC

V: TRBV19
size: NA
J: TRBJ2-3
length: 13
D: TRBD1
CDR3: CATRDRGTDTQYF
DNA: TGTGCCACCCGGGACAGGGGCACAGATACGCAGTATTTT

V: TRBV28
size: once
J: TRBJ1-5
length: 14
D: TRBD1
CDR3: CASLPGTGNQPQHF
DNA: TGTGCCAGTCTGCCCGGGACAGGCAATCAGCCCCAGCATTTT

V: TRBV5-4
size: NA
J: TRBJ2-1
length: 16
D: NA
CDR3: CASSLAGATSYNEQFF
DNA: TGTGCCAGCAGCTTGGCAGGGGCCACTTCCTACAATGAGCAGTTCTTC

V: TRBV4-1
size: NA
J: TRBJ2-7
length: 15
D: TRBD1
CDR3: CASARGDRGLVEQYF
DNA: TGCGCCAGCGCGCGGGGGGACAGGGGCCTTGTCGAGCAGTACTTC

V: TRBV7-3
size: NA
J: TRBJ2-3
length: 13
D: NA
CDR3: CASSLMAVDTQYF
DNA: TGTGCCAGCAGCTTAATGGCGGTAGATACGCAGTATTTT

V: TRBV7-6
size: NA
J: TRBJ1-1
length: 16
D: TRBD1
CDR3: CASSFTGAPLNTEAFF
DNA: TGTGCCAGCAGCTTTACAGGGGCCCCTTTAAACACTGAAGCTTTCTTT

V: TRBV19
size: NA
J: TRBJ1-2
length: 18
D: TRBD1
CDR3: CASSARKTADRARYGYTF
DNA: TGTGCCAGTAGTGCGAGAAAAACAGCGGACAGGGCTCGATATGGCTACACCTTC

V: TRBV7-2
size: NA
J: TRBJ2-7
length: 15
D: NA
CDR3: CASSSYVGSSYEQYF
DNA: TGTGCCAGCAGCTCCTACGTCGGGAGCTCCTACGAGCAGTACTTC

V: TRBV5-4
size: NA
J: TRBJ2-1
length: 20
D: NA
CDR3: CASSSRVEVMRFSSYNEQFF
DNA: TGTGCCAGCAGCTCCCGGGTCGAGGTTATGAGGTTCAGCTCCTACAATGAGCAGTTCTTC

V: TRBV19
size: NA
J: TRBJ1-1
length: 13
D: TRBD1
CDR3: CASSDRADTEAFF
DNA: TGTGCCAGTAGTGACAGGGCGGACACTGAAGCTTTCTTT

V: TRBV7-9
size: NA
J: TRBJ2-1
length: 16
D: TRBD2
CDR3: CASRGTSGTVYNEQFF
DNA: TGTGCCAGCAGGGGGACTAGCGGCACAGTCTACAATGAGCAGTTCTTC

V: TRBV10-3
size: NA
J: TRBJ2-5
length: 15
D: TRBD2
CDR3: CAISEGTSGRETQYF
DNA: TGTGCCATCAGTGAGGGGACTAGCGGGCGGGAGACCCAGTACTTC

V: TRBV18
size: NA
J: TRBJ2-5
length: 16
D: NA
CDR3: CASSPPGLSGGETQYF
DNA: TGTGCCAGCTCACCACCGGGCCTCAGCGGTGGGGAGACCCAGTACTTC

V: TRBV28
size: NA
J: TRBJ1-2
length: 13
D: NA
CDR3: CASSLVQNYGYTF
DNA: TGTGCCAGCAGTTTAGTACAGAACTATGGCTACACCTTC

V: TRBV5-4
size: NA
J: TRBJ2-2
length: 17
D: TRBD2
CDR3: CASSFGLAGADTGELFF
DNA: TGTGCCAGCAGCTTTGGGCTAGCGGGAGCCGACACCGGGGAGCTGTTTTTT

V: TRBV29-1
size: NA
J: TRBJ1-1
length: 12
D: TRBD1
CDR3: CSVGQGGTEAFF
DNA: TGCAGCGTGGGACAGGGTGGCACTGAAGCTTTCTTT

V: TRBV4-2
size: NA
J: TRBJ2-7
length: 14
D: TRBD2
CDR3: CASSQEAGGREQYF
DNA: TGTGCCAGCAGCCAAGAGGCGGGAGGCCGCGAGCAGTACTTC

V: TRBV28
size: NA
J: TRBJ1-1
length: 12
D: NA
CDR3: CASSLGGRWAFF
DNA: TGTGCCAGCAGTTTAGGGGGGAGGTGGGCTTTCTTT

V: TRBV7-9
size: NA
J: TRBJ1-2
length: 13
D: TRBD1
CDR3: CATQGAGNYGYTF
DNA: TGTGCCACCCAGGGGGCTGGTAACTATGGCTACACCTTC

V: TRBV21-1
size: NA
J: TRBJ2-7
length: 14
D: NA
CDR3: CAGAAGLAVEGQYF
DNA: TGTGCCGGAGCAGCAGGACTAGCGGTGGAGGGGCAGTACTTC

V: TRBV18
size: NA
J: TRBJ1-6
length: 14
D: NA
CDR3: CASSTDSLNSPLHF
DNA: TGTGCCAGCTCTACGGACAGCCTGAATTCACCCCTCCACTTT

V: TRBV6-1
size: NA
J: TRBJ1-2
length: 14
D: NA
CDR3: CASSTPDNFYGYTF
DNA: TGTGCCAGCAGTACGCCGGACAACTTCTATGGCTACACCTTC

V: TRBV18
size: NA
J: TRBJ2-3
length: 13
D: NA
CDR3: CASSPPSADTQYF
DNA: TGTGCCAGCTCACCACCGTCTGCAGATACGCAGTATTTT

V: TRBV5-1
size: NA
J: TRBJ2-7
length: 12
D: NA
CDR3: CASSLEGYEQYF
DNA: TGCGCCAGCAGCTTAGAGGGATACGAGCAGTACTTC

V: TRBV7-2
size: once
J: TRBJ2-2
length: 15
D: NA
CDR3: CASSFGQTNTGELFF
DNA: TGTGCCAGCAGCTTTGGACAGACGAACACCGGGGAGCTGTTTTTT

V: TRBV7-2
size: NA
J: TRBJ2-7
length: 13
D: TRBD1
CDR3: CASSLWPQGEQYF
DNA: TGTGCCAGCAGCTTATGGCCACAGGGGGAGCAGTACTTC

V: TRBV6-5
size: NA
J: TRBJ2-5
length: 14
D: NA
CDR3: CASSASRGLETQYF
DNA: TGTGCCAGCAGCGCCAGCAGGGGTCTAGAGACCCAGTACTTC

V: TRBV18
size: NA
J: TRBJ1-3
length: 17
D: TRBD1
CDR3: CASSPGQGKSSGNTIYF
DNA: TGTGCCAGCTCACCCGGACAGGGAAAGAGCTCTGGAAACACCATATATTTT

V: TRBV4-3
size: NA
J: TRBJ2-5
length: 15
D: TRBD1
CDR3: CASSQDGTGGGTQYF
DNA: TGCGCCAGCAGCCAAGATGGGACAGGGGGAGGGACCCAGTACTTC

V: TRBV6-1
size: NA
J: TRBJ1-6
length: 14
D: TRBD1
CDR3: CARRTGGPGRPLHF
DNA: TGTGCCAGGCGGACAGGGGGTCCGGGACGGCCCCTCCACTTT

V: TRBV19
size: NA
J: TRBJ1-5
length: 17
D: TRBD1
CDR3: CASSPREGGVGNQPQHF
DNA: TGTGCCAGTAGCCCGAGGGAAGGGGGCGTAGGGAATCAGCCCCAGCATTTT

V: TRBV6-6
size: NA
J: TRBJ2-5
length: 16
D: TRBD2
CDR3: CASSYRLAEYQETQYF
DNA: TGTGCCAGCAGTTACAGGCTAGCGGAGTATCAAGAGACCCAGTACTTC

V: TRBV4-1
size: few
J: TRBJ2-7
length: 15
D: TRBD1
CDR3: CASSQVLQGAYEQYF
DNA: TGCGCCAGCAGCCAAGTACTTCAGGGGGCCTACGAGCAGTACTTC

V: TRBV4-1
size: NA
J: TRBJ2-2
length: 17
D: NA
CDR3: CASSHGPGPRGTGELFF
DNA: TGCGCCAGCAGCCACGGCCCCGGGCCCCGGGGCACCGGGGAGCTGTTTTTT

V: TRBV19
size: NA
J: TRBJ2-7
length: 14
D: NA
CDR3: CASSQSGRSYEQYF
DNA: TGTGCCAGTAGTCAGAGCGGACGCTCCTACGAGCAGTACTTC

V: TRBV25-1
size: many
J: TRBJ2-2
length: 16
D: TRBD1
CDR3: CASSDPGQGSTGELFF
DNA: TGTGCCAGCAGTGATCCTGGACAGGGGAGCACCGGGGAGCTGTTTTTT